The clone carrying this T cell receptor (beta chain) was seen a handful of times. Antigen unknown. The sample belongs to a study of regulatory T cells in long-lasting Graves disease. Study-wide background: Treatment with antithyroid drugs for over 5 years, together with positive TSH receptor antibodies, meant persistent Graves' disease.

Germline V gene lookup returns CDR1 SEHNR and CDR2 FQNEAQ (reference sequence). This CDR3 has 15 residues. Trimming cost V 5 bases and J 5 bases; bases outside gene matches: 8. CDR3-region Arm-PCR and iRepertoire HTBI primers produced the TCR beta libraries. MiXCR, applied by TCRdb to the multiplex PCR reads, yields one record per CDR3 protein. The sample shows 400,000 to 450,000 distinct CDR3 sequences, 20% to 30% of them seen only once. Points from the study as a whole: A limited number of samples was an acknowledged limitation.

As to time point: persistent/refractory GD, antithyroid drugs over 5 years with positive TRAb. PBMC-derived RNA was used for the TCR library. The clonotype was recovered from a female donor with Graves disease. The chain has TRBV7-9 and TRBJ2-7, with 11 bases matching TRBD1. The material sequenced was peripheral blood mononuclear cells (PBMCs), taken when the disease was refractory, from a patient treated with antithyroid drugs. The CDR3: CASSPEGDRGDEQYF. CDR3 in DNA: TGTGCCAGCAGCCCGGAGGGGGACAGGGGGGACGAGCAGTACTTC.